This is a list of T cell receptor beta chains from one sample in a study of T cells after yellow fever vaccination. Using its own MiXCR run on the 5' RACE reads, TCRdb lists one record per CDR3 protein. The repertoire consists of under 400,000 distinct CDR3 sequences, with 12% occurring once and the leading ten covering 3.2%. The sequencing here drew on CD4+ T cells sorted from PBMCs, taken 15 days after the yellow fever booster vaccination. These TCRs come from a man aged 18 to 29 who received the YFV17D yellow fever vaccine. Each CDR3 is given with its conserved first and last residue. Each record gives: D gene, clone size, V gene, CDR3 length, J gene, CDR3 protein, CDR3 DNA. D genes are given only for firm matches. Clone size appears in some rows only: once, few, many, or a class for an expanded clone.

>.|.|TRBV28|15|TRBJ1-5
CASSLQGRIGQPQHF
TGTGCCAGCAGTTTACAGGGGCGGATTGGTCAGCCCCAGCATTTT
>.|.|TRBV6-1|15|TRBJ1-2
CASRHSAPPNYGYTF
TGTGCCAGCAGGCACTCCGCCCCCCCTAACTATGGCTACACCTTC
>TRBD1|.|TRBV7-3|14|TRBJ1-1
CASSMNRGNTEAFF
TGTGCCAGCAGTATGAACAGGGGGAACACTGAAGCTTTCTTT
>.|.|TRBV4-2|13|TRBJ1-4
CASRGSTNEKLFF
TGTGCCAGCAGAGGCTCAACTAATGAAAAACTGTTTTTT
>TRBD1|few|TRBV12-3/TRBV12-4|13|TRBJ2-7
CASSLQGINEQYF
TGTGCCAGCAGCTTACAGGGGATAAACGAGCAGTACTTC
>.|.|TRBV4-2|16|TRBJ2-2
CASSQDGQGHTGELFF
TGTGCCAGCAGCCAAGATGGCCAGGGTCACACCGGGGAGCTGTTTTTT
>TRBD1|.|TRBV9|12|TRBJ2-5
CASSAGQGLQYF
TGTGCCAGCAGCGCGGGACAGGGCCTCCAGTACTTC
>.|few|TRBV5-4|13|TRBJ2-1
CASSLALTGEQFF
TGTGCCAGCAGCTTGGCTCTCACTGGGGAGCAGTTCTTC
>.|.|TRBV18|13|TRBJ2-5
CASSGTFMETQYF
TGTGCCAGCTCCGGGACATTTATGGAGACCCAGTACTTC
>.|.|TRBV18|14|TRBJ1-1
CASSRAQEGDEAFF
TGTGCCAGCTCACGAGCCCAAGAGGGGGATGAAGCTTTCTTT
>.|.|TRBV29-1|12|TRBJ2-7
CSVEEEGYEQYF
TGCAGCGTTGAAGAGGAAGGGTACGAGCAGTACTTC
>.|.|TRBV19|14|TRBJ1-5
CASRVGGSNQPQHF
TGTGCCAGTAGGGTAGGGGGTAGCAATCAGCCCCAGCATTTT
>.|few|TRBV5-1|15|TRBJ2-6
CASSLGDSGANVLTF
TGCGCCAGCAGCTTGGGAGACTCTGGGGCCAACGTCCTGACTTTC
>.|many|TRBV20-1|15|TRBJ1-2
CSARDWGGDLYGYTF
TGCAGTGCTAGAGATTGGGGCGGAGACCTCTATGGCTACACCTTC
>TRBD1|few|TRBV5-6|15|TRBJ1-2
CASSLRGGGDYGYTF
TGTGCCAGCAGCTTGCGAGGGGGCGGTGACTATGGCTACACCTTC
>TRBD1|few|TRBV12-3/TRBV12-4|14|TRBJ1-3
CASSVPGQGNTIYF
TGTGCCAGCAGCGTCCCGGGACAGGGAAACACCATATATTTT
>TRBD1|few|TRBV5-1|15|TRBJ2-5
CASTPRTGEKETQYF
TGCGCCAGCACCCCCCGGACAGGGGAAAAAGAGACCCAGTACTTC
>TRBD1|.|TRBV6-6|13|TRBJ1-1
CASGTDMNTEAFF
TGTGCCAGCGGGACAGACATGAACACTGAAGCTTTCTTT
>.|few|TRBV9|19|TRBJ2-6
CASSQGPGTGTSGANVLTF
TGTGCCAGCAGCCAGGGTCCCGGGACGGGGACCTCTGGGGCCAACGTCCTGACTTTC
>.|few|TRBV11-2|14|TRBJ1-6
CASSLGYSGSPLHF
TGTGCCAGCAGCTTAGGGTACAGTGGTTCACCCCTCCACTTT
>TRBD1|few|TRBV20-1|13|TRBJ1-6
CSASRQGASPLHF
TGCAGTGCTAGCCGACAGGGGGCTTCACCCCTCCACTTT
>TRBD2|few|TRBV9|14|TRBJ2-3
CASSVDSSGDTQYF
TGTGCCAGCAGCGTAGATTCTAGCGGAGATACGCAGTATTTT
>.|.|TRBV15|16|TRBJ1-2
CATSPFAGADSGGYTF
TGTGCCACCAGCCCTTTTGCGGGGGCGGACTCTGGGGGCTACACCTTC
>TRBD1|many|TRBV29-1|12|TRBJ1-2
CSSGTGGYGYTF
TGCAGCTCCGGGACAGGGGGCTATGGCTACACCTTC
>.|few|TRBV7-2|14|TRBJ1-2
CASSPGRNHYGYTF
TGTGCCAGCAGCCCCGGACGGAACCACTATGGCTACACCTTC
>.|many|TRBV7-9|12|TRBJ1-3
CASSQTGNTIYF
TGTGCCAGCAGCCAGACAGGAAACACCATATATTTT
>.|.|TRBV11-2|18|TRBJ1-1
CASSLDAAGWGRRTEAFF
TGTGCCAGCAGCTTAGATGCGGCAGGGTGGGGGAGAAGGACTGAAGCTTTCTTT
>.|.|TRBV10-2|14|TRBJ1-2
CASSESTGVGGYTF
TGCGCCAGCAGTGAGTCGACAGGAGTTGGGGGCTACACCTTC
>.|many|TRBV5-1|13|TRBJ2-5
CASSLQVQETQYF
TGTGCCAGCAGCTTACAGGTGCAAGAGACCCAGTACTTC
>.|few|TRBV7-2|18|TRBJ2-3
CASSLATQSSTSTDTQYF
TGTGCCAGCAGCTTAGCGACCCAGTCTAGCACTAGCACAGATACGCAGTATTTT
>.|few|TRBV5-1|14|TRBJ2-3
CASSLADGTDTQYF
TGCGCCAGCAGCTTGGCCGATGGCACAGATACGCAGTATTTT
>TRBD1|.|TRBV6-5|15|TRBJ1-2
CASRGLGTGRYGYTF
TGTGCCAGCAGGGGACTCGGGACAGGGCGGTATGGCTACACCTTC
>TRBD2|.|TRBV11-1|16|TRBJ2-5
CASSLDGAGGQETQYF
TGTGCCAGCAGCTTAGACGGAGCGGGGGGGCAAGAGACCCAGTACTTC
>TRBD1|.|TRBV6-6|15|TRBJ1-6
CASTRDRGNNSPLHF
TGTGCCAGCACCAGGGACAGGGGAAATAATTCACCCCTCCACTTT
>.|.|TRBV7-2|14|TRBJ2-3
CASSWTWDGDTQYF
TGTGCCAGCAGCTGGACCTGGGACGGAGATACGCAGTATTTT
>.|.|TRBV3-1|17|TRBJ1-6
CASSFGDRRLSNSPLHF
TGTGCCAGCAGCTTTGGGGACCGGCGTCTGTCTAATTCACCCCTCCACTTT
>TRBD2|.|TRBV4-3|16|TRBJ2-3
CASSPSGRGGTDTQYF
TGCGCCAGCAGCCCGTCCGGACGGGGGGGGACAGATACGCAGTATTTT
>.|.|TRBV18|14|TRBJ2-7
CASSPSRGSYEQYF
TGTGCCAGCTCACCCTCCCGGGGCAGCTACGAGCAGTACTTC
>.|few|TRBV25-1|14|TRBJ2-2
CASGRALQSGELFF
TGTGCCAGCGGCAGGGCTTTACAGTCCGGGGAGCTGTTTTTT
>TRBD2|.|TRBV9|16|TRBJ2-1
CASTSVAGGNYNEQFF
TGTGCCAGCACGTCTGTAGCGGGGGGAAACTACAATGAGCAGTTCTTC